Following are 26 T cell receptor beta chains from one sample sequenced in a study of cytomegalovirus exposure and HLA in healthy donors. The PCR had 60 Vbeta and 13 Jbeta primers. The method was immunoSEQ multiplex PCR; TCRdb's version includes in-frame clones alone and lacks a portion of them. The table lists under 150,000 clones, almost 85% of them singletons. Sequenced material: PBMCs. The receptors shown here come from a boy younger than 10 in good health and CMV-seronegative.

V gene TRBV5-5 combines with J gene TRBJ2-5; 12 nucleotides agree with TRBD2. The V segment lost 4 bases and the J segment 5 bases; nucleotides outside the gene matches: 9. CDR1 and CDR2 (germline): SGHKS, YYEKEE (reference sequence). This CDR3 has 16 amino acids. This chain's CDR3 is CASSAGLAGDLETQYF. The CDR3, as DNA: TGTGCCAGCAGCGCGGGACTAGCGGGTGACCTGGAGACCCAGTACTTC.

The rearrangement links TRBV2 to TRBJ2-5; 7 nucleotides match TRBD1. V gave up 3 bases and J gave up 0 bases; unmatched junction bases: 10. The CDR3 sequence is 17 residues long. The germline V gene encodes CDR1 SNHLY and CDR2 FYNNEI. The CDR3 DNA follows: TGTGCCAGCAGTGATCCCCGACAGGGCTTGTACCAAGAGACCCAGTACTTC. It translates to CASSDPRQGLYQETQYF.

The CDR3 is CATGYGGYGYTF. For the CDR3, the DNA is TGTGCCACTGGCTACGGGGGTTATGGCTACACCTTC. The J gene is TRBJ1-2, the V gene TRBV19; D is possibly TRBD1 (5 bases). This CDR3 has 12 residues. Germline V lookup: CDR1 LNHDA, CDR2 SQIVND (reference sequence). V was pared by 10 bases and J by 5 bases, with 14 bases between.

V is TRBV7-9 and J is TRBJ1-2; 7 positions agree with TRBD1. Germline assignment: CDR1 SEHNR and CDR2 FQNEAQ (reference sequence). V was clipped by 3 bases and J by 3 bases; unmatched bases: 10. This CDR3 has 16 residues. The CDR3 here is CASSFPPKGAYYGYTF. The CDR3 region has the DNA TGTGCCAGCAGCTTTCCCCCCAAGGGGGCCTACTATGGCTACACCTTC.

The genes are TRBV7-2 and TRBJ2-1; 10 bases map to TRBD2. Germline CDR1 and CDR2: SGHTA and FQGNSA. V dropped 5 bases and J dropped 6; count of bases not matched to a gene: 7. The CDR3 totals 15 residues. In DNA, the CDR3 is TGTGCCAGCAGCCCCCCACTAGCGGGGACCAATGAGCAGTTCTTC. Translated, it gives CASSPPLAGTNEQFF.

This sequence joins TRBV10-3 and TRBJ1-2; D not resolved. V was trimmed by 0 bases and J by 0 bases, leaving 8 bases between them. This CDR3 is 15 amino acids long. CDR1 ENHRY and CDR2 SYGVKD come from the germline V gene. CDR3 protein: CAISESTLANYGYTF. The CDR3 DNA reads TGTGCCATCAGTGAGTCGACACTAGCTAACTATGGCTACACCTTC.

The chain carries TRBV13 and TRBJ2-1; D may be TRBD1 (5 bases). Trimming took off 6 bases at V and 8 bases at J, with 8 bases between the two ends. Germline CDR1 reads PRHDT; CDR2 reads FYEKMQ (reference sequence). CDR3 size: 11 residues. CDR3 DNA: TGTGCCAGCAGGGGGCCGGATGAGCAGTTCTTC. It specifies CASRGPDEQFF.

The chain has TRBV5-6 and TRBJ1-2, with D perhaps matching TRBD1 (5 bases). The V end was cut by 5 bases, the J end by 4 bases, with 18 bases between. Per the germline V gene, CDR1 is SGHDT and CDR2 is YYEEEE. This CDR3 comprises 15 residues. The CDR3 loop reads CASRAIGGSGYGYTF. The CDR3 DNA is TGTGCCAGCAGGGCTATCGGGGGAAGTGGCTATGGCTACACCTTC.

The V call is TRBV29-1, the J call TRBJ2-2; TRBD2 is a possible D gene (5 bases). The CDR3 contains 13 residues. Trimming left V 7 bases short and J 7 bases short, with 16 bases between. Per germline, CDR1 SQVTM and CDR2 ANQGSEA. The CDR3 reads CSGAGERVGELFF. The CDR3 DNA reads as TGCAGCGGGGCCGGGGAGAGGGTCGGGGAGCTGTTTTTT.

This clone occurred once. CDR3 DNA: TGTGCCAGCATAGGAGGCAGCGGGAGCCTGAAAGAGCAGTACGTC. This sequence encodes CASIGGSGSLKEQYV. V and J are TRBV6-1 and TRBJ2-7; TRBD2 matches 8 bases. CDR3 length equals 15 residues. After removal of 7 bases from V and 7 bases from J, the junction contained 15 bases not matched to a gene. Germline-derived CDR1 and CDR2 are MNHNS and SASEGT.

This clone appeared a single time. The chain recombines TRBV30 with TRBJ2-2; TRBD1 matches 9 bases. The CDR3 extends over 15 amino acids. J lost 5 bases, V lost 4 bases, and 8 bases had no gene match. From germline, CDR1 is GTSNPN and CDR2 SVGIG (reference sequence). CDR3 coding DNA: TGTGCCTGGACTGGGACAGGGAGTGGGACCGGGGAGCTGTTTTTT. This translates into CAWTGTGSGTGELFF.

The table lists this clone with a count of one. The chain employs TRBV18 and TRBJ2-5, with D unclear. The J call may be wrong; the DNA end is better matched by TRBJ2-7. The CDR3 extends over 15 amino acids. Germline-derived CDR1 and CDR2 are KGHSH and LQKENI. The CDR3 DNA follows: TGTGCCAGCTCACCAAGGTCTGACCGACTTCACGAGCAGTACTTC. It encodes CASSPRSDRLHEQYF.

The chain combines TRBV4-2 with TRBJ1-5; 10 bases align to TRBD1. The germline V gene has CDR1 LGHNA and CDR2 YNFKEQ. Trimming removed 4 bases from V and 5 bases from J; junction bases left unmatched: 17. This CDR3 spans 19 amino acids. This chain's CDR3 is CASSRSGTGASPRYQPQHF. In DNA, the CDR3 is TGTGCCAGCAGCCGTTCCGGGACAGGGGCCAGTCCCCGCTATCAGCCCCAGCATTTT.

The chain links TRBV29-1 to TRBJ2-7; D is perhaps TRBD1 (7 bases). The length of the CDR3 is 14 residues. CDR1 is SQVTM, CDR2 ANQGSEA, per germline. CDR3 DNA: TGCAGTGCCTTGGGGGGACAGAAGGGTTACGAGCAGTACTTC. This encodes CSALGGQKGYEQYF.

The chain recombines TRBV6-5 with TRBJ1-1; 9 nucleotides line up with TRBD1. The V gene end was trimmed by 6 bases and the J gene end by 6 bases; junction bases not matched to a gene: 11. Per the germline V gene, CDR1 is MNHEY and CDR2 is SVGAGI. The CDR3 totals 15 residues. This CDR3 reads CASSTGQGGLAEAFF. The CDR3 region has the DNA TGTGCCAGCAGCACGGGACAGGGAGGACTGGCTGAAGCTTTCTTT.

CDR3 region: CSVGSQNTEAFF. DNA for the CDR3: TGCAGCGTTGGGAGCCAGAACACTGAAGCTTTCTTT. The chain carries TRBV29-1 and TRBJ1-1; D not resolved. This CDR3 contains 12 residues. CDR1 SQVTM and CDR2 ANQGSEA come from the germline V gene. Trimming removed 4 bases from V and 1 base from J, with 7 bases in between.

V and J are TRBV7-9 and TRBJ1-1; D is uncertain. V was trimmed by 0 bases and J by 0 bases, leaving 5 bases between them. The CDR3 is made up of 14 amino acids. Germline CDR1 SEHNR, CDR2 FQNEAQ (reference sequence). In DNA form, the CDR3 reads TGTGCCAGCAGCTTAGCGAGTGTGAACACTGAAGCTTTCTTT. Protein: CASSLASVNTEAFF.

The rearrangement joins TRBV9 to TRBJ2-1; 8 bases agree with TRBD2. CDR1 is SGDLS, CDR2 YYNGEE, per germline. The length of the CDR3 is 16 residues. The trim removed 1 base at V and 3 bases at J, leaving 6 bases unmatched. CDR3 protein: CASSVWGGGNYNEQFF. The CDR3 region has the DNA TGTGCCAGCAGCGTATGGGGCGGGGGGAACTACAATGAGCAGTTCTTC.

The V call is TRBV7-2, the J call TRBJ2-1; TRBD2 agrees at 8 bases. The CDR3 loop spans 14 amino acids. The J segment lost 6 bases and the V segment lost 6 bases, leaving 7 bases of the junction unmatched. Germline V lookup: CDR1 SGHTA, CDR2 FQGNSA. The CDR3 region is CASRFAGGPNEQFF. Written as DNA, the CDR3 is TGTGCCAGCAGATTTGCGGGGGGTCCCAATGAGCAGTTCTTC.

A word on this clone: Within the sample, other DNA sequences also encode this same CDR3. The CDR3 nucleotides are TGTGCCAGCAGTTCCGGGACAGGGGGCTATGGCTACACCTTC. Residues: CASSSGTGGYGYTF. The chain uses TRBV5-6 and TRBJ1-2; 11 nucleotides line up with TRBD1. V lost 5 bases and J lost 4; bases outside the gene matches: 4. CDR1 and CDR2 (germline): SGHDT, YYEEEE. This CDR3 contains 14 residues. Variable domain in full (rest from reference TRBV5-6 and TRBJ1-2): DAGVTQSPTHLIKTRGQQVTLRCSPKSGHDTVSWYQQALGQGPQFIFQYYEEEERQRGNFPDRFSGHQFPNYSSELNVNALLLGDSALYLCASSSGTGGYGYTFGSGTRLTVV.

The rearrangement links TRBV18 to TRBJ1-1; 8 bases map to TRBD1. Trimming removed 6 bases from V and 3 bases from J; junction bases left unmatched: 9. Germline-derived CDR1 and CDR2 are KGHSH and LQKENI. This CDR3 has 15 amino acids. The CDR3 sequence: CASSPSGGRDTEAFF. The CDR3 coding sequence is TGTGCCAGCTCCCCCTCAGGGGGCAGGGACACTGAAGCTTTCTTT.

The chain employs TRBV19 and TRBJ2-2, with a possible D match to TRBD2 (5 bases). Germline CDR1 is LNHDA and CDR2 is SQIVND (reference sequence). This CDR3 has 14 amino acids. V dropped 3 bases and J dropped 3 bases, with 8 bases sitting between them. The CDR3 protein is CASSILRDTGELFF. The CDR3 coding sequence is TGTGCCAGTAGTATCCTGCGGGACACCGGGGAGCTGTTTTTT.

This chain connects TRBV7-3 to TRBJ2-1, with 10 bases identical to TRBD2. Trimming took 3 bases from V and 6 from J; bases not matched to a gene: 5. This CDR3 has 15 residues. Germline V gene lookup returns CDR1 SGHTA and CDR2 FQGTGA. CDR3 amino acids: CASSFLAGDANEQFF. In nucleotides, the CDR3 is TGTGCCAGCAGCTTCCTAGCGGGAGATGCCAATGAGCAGTTCTTC.

The chain recombines TRBV15 with TRBJ2-7; 7 nucleotides match TRBD1. The CDR3 totals 16 residues. Per germline, CDR1 LNHNV and CDR2 YYDKDF (reference sequence). The V gene end was trimmed by 0 bases and the J gene end by 6 bases; junction bases not matched to a gene: 11. Here the CDR3 DNA reads TGTGCCACCAGCAGAGATCTTCGGAGACAGGGAAGCGAGCAGTACTTC. This codes for CATSRDLRRQGSEQYF.

The V and J genes are TRBV4-2 and TRBJ2-7; TRBD1 matches 7 bases. CDR1 and CDR2 (germline): LGHNA, YNFKEQ. V dropped 4 bases and J dropped 4; count of bases not matched to a gene: 4. The CDR3 is 13 residues long. The CDR3 loop reads CASSPDRSYEQYF. CDR3 sequence (DNA): TGTGCCAGCAGCCCGGACAGGTCTTACGAGCAGTACTTC.

This clone has only a few counts. The chain is built from TRBV29-1 and TRBJ2-1; TRBD1 might be the D (6 bases). The length of the CDR3 is 13 residues. From germline, CDR1 is SQVTM and CDR2 ANQGSEA. V was pared by 5 bases and J by 9 bases, with 17 bases between. This chain's CDR3 is CSVPITGKGEQFF. CDR3 in DNA: TGCAGCGTTCCTATTACAGGGAAGGGTGAGCAGTTCTTC.